One TCR beta chain is described in this entry. Its antigen remains unknown. The entry originates in a study of early T cells in non-severe SARS-CoV-2 infection. Overall study results and limits: Matches to VDJdb favored anti-spike CD8 responses and missed private and CD4 specificities.

Each single cDNA molecule received a unique molecular identifier. Via MiXCR, TCRdb re-called the 5' RACE reads, giving one row per CDR3 protein. The sample includes tens of thousands of distinct CDR3 sequences, roughly 10% of them seen just once. The specimen was whole blood, collected at baseline. The clonotype was recovered from an adult who was a healthcare worker with PCR-confirmed SARS-CoV-2 infection or an uninfected control (not recorded which).

CDR3 in amino acids: CASKRGTGANVLTF. The CDR3 nucleotides are TGTGCCAGCAAGAGGGGGACTGGGGCCAACGTCCTGACTTTC. J is TRBJ2-6 and V is TRBV6-2 or TRBV6-3; TRBD1 might be the D (6 bases). The CDR3 extends over 14 amino acids. The V end lost 7 bases, the J end lost 2 bases, and 9 bases lay between the germline ends. Germline CDR1 and CDR2: MNHEY and SVGEGT.